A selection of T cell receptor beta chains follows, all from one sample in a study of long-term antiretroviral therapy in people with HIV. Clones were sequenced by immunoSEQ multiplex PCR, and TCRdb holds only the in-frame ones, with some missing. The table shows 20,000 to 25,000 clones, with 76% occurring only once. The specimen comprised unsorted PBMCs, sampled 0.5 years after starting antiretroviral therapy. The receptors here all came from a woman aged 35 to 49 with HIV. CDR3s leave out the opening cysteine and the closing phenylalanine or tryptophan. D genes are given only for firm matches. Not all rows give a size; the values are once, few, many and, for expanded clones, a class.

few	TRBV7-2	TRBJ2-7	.	ASSQGDEQY
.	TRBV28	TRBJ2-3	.	ASSFSQLRKNRDTQY
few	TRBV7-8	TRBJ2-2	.	ASSRNTGELF
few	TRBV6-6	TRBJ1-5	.	ASRGQDNQPQH
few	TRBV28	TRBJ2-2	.	ASNRAGELF
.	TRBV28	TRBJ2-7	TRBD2	ASRPPPSGDNYEQY
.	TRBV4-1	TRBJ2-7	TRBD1	ASSQRTLQGARPEQY
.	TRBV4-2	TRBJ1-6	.	ASSQAFSGSSPLH
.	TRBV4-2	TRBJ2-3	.	ASSRLLGGRSDTQY
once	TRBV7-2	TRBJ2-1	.	ASSLEQFNEQF
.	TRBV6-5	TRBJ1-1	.	ASSSLGTEAF
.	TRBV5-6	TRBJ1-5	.	ASSFGEQPQH
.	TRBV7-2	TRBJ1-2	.	ASSPRGGARVWYGYT
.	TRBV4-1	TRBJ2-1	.	ASSQGVTSSYNEQF
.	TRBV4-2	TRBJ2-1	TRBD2	ASSDVFFRGGSSYNEQF
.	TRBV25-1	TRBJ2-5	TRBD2	ASSDASGGQETQY
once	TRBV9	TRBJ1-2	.	ASSVRRGGGGYT
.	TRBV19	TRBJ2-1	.	ASSSRGPIDEQF
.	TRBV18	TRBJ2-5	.	ASSAVAPPQETQY
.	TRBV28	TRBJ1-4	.	ASSLGRLEKLF
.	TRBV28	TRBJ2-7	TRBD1	ASSKPSQGVSEQY
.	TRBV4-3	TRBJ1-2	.	ASSQVRGYSYGYT
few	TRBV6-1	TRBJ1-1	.	ASTFSYGWPTEAF
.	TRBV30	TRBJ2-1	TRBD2	AWSVLGRGGPNEQF
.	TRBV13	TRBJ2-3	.	ASSLYSDTTDTQY
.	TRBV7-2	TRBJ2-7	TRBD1	ASSRAGTGQREQY
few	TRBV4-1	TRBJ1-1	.	ASSQKDEDGNTEAF
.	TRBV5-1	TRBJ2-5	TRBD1	ASSLARGPWQETQY
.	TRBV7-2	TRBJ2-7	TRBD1	ASSSIDWTGAREQY
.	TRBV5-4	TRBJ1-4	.	ASSLGVAGPNEKLF
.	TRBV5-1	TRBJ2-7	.	ASSLRQDSSYEQY
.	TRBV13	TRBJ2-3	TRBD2	ASRAGAWDNTDTQY
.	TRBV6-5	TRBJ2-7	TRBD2	ASSYERGNYEQY
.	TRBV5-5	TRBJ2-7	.	ASSWGTYEQY
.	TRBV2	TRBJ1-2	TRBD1	ASRATTGGADYGYT
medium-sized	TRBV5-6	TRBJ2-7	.	ASSSFNEQY
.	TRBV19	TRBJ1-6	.	ASKGETLNSPLH
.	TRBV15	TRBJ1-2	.	ATSPLSVGGSYGYT
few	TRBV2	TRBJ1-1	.	ASRIEQGENTEAF
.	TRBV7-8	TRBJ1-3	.	ASSLGTVGPSGSGNTIY
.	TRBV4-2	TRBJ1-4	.	ASSQAGTRTEKLF
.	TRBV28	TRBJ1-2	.	ASSLAGLANYGYT
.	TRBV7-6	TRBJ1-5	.	ASSLGGGNQPQH
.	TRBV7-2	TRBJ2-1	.	ASSLGKVRGEQF
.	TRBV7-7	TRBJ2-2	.	ASSLGGSSGELF
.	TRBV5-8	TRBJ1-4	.	ASSLDQGTPGKLF
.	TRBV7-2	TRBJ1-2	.	ASSPRGPPADYT
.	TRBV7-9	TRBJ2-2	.	ASSLVRGPGTGELF
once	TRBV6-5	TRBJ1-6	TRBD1	ATWTGRPNSPLH
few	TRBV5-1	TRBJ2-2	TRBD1	ASSIGQGHDTGELF
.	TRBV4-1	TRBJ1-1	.	ASSLRRGATEAF
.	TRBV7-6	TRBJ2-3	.	ASSRTESTDTQY
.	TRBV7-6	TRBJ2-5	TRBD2	ASSLLVGGETQY
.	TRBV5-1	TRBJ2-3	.	ASSLVGGAEGVRGKSQY
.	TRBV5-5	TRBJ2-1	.	ASSLLHTGRRYNEQF
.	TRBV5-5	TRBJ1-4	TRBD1	ASSSGRVTGTNEKLF